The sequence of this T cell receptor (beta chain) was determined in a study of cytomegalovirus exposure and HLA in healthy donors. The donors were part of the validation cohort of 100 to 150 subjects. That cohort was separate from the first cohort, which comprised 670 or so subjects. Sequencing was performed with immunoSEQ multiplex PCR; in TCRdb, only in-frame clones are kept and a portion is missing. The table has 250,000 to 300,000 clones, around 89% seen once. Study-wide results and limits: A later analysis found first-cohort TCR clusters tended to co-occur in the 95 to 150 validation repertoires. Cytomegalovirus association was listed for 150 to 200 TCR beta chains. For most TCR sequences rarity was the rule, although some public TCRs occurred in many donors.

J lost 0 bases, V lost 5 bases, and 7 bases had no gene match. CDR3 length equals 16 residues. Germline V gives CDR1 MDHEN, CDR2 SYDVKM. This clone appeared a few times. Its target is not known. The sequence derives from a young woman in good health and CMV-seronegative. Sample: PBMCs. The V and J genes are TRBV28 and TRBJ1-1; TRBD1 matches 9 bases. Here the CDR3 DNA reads TGTGCCAGCAGTGACCCGGGACAGGGTATGAACACTGAAGCTTTCTTT. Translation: CASSDPGQGMNTEAFF. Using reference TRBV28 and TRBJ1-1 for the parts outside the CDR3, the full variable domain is DVKVTQSSRYLVKRTGEKVFLECVQDMDHENMFWYRQDPGLGLRLIYFSYDVKMKEKGDIPEGYSVSREKKERFSLILESASTNQTSMYLCASSDPGQGMNTEAFFGQGTRLTVV.